This T cell receptor (beta chain) was found in a study of radiotherapy plus CTLA-4 blockade in lung cancer. Regarding the study as a whole: TCR clones from tumors expanded in blood after radiotherapy plus ipilimumab.

Looked up from germline, CDR1 is SGDLS and CDR2 is YYNGEE. V gave up 0 bases and J gave up 2 bases, with 17 bases separating them. The CDR3 spans 18 residues. Assay used: immunoSEQ multiplex PCR; TCRdb lists only in-frame clones, some missing. There are around 86,000 clones in the sample; less than 90% occur only once, and 0.75% to 1% lies in the top ten. As regards this clone: Its antigen is currently unknown.

Specimen: peripheral blood, collected from a patient treated with radiotherapy plus ipilimumab. This chain uses TRBV9 with TRBJ2-2; weak D call: TRBD2 (6 bases). The TCR sequence derives from a human donor with non-small cell lung cancer who had stable disease on radiotherapy plus ipilimumab. CDR3 DNA: TGTGCCAGCAGCGTAGAGGGGAGGCTAGCTGTTAACACCGGGGAGCTGTTTTTT. This translates into CASSVEGRLAVNTGELFF.